Sequencing of this TCR beta chain was carried out in a study of T cell responses to AZD1222 COVID-19 vaccine. Study background: Pooled samples include second doses given at about 4 or 12 weeks.

The repertoire was sequenced with immunoSEQ multiplex PCR; TCRdb's copy has only in-frame clones and lacks some. This sample has 95,000 to 150,000 clones, with about 90% found just once. Germline loops: CDR1 SQVTM, CDR2 ANQGSEA. Trimming removed 4 bases from V and 4 bases from J, with 13 bases in between. The CDR3 totals 13 residues. Study-wide findings and caveats: Donors were mostly white British, more females; clonal diversity possibly underestimated.

Points on this clone: Its antigen is not identified.

The rearrangement links TRBV29-1 to TRBJ1-1; D gene unclear. The sequence was collected from an adult in good health. Here the sequenced sample was peripheral blood, taken on day 0 of AZD1222 vaccination. CDR3 amino acids: CSVVSQALTEAFF. CDR3 nucleotide sequence: TGCAGCGTTGTAAGTCAGGCTCTCACTGAAGCTTTCTTT.